This T cell receptor (beta chain) is from a study of cytomegalovirus exposure and HLA in healthy donors. Whole-study findings and limits: Cytomegalovirus status, reportedly, was diagnosed with high specificity and sensitivity by the classifier. The study flagged some 180 TCR beta chains as cytomegalovirus-associated. A few chains tied to CMV proved CMV antigen-specific in vitro.

Donors were drawn from the 120-subject validation cohort, separate from the approximately 640-subject first cohort. For this clone: Its target is not known.

Trimming removed 3 bases from V and 4 bases from J; junction bases left unmatched: 6. The CDR3 consists of 15 residues. Germline V gene lookup returns CDR1 LGHNT and CDR2 FRNRAP. Data came from immunoSEQ multiplex PCR; TCRdb stores just in-frame clones and leaves some out. The repertoire holds about 160,000 clones, with roughly 90% as singletons. The chain links TRBV12-5 to TRBJ2-5; TRBD1 aligns across 9 bases. Sequences were obtained from PBMCs. The clonotype comes from a man aged 18 to 30 in good health and CMV-seropositive. The CDR3 DNA follows: TGTGCTAGTGGTTTAAGACAGGGGGTAATAGAGACCCAGTACTTC. It translates to CASGLRQGVIETQYF.